This TCR beta chain originates from a study of blood T cell repertoires in COVID-19 (dated by TCRdb to about 2020). A note on the overall study: The collaborator samples originated in the United States, Italy and Spain and spanned the acute and convalescent phases of COVID-19. Sample metadata almost always included a de-identified subject ID, COVID-19 status, age in years and sex. Where HLA class I and class II types were available, the types were taken from metadata supplied by the sample provider, not from assay-based typing. The dataset comprised deeply sampled blood TCRbeta repertoires from subjects exposed to, actively infected with, or recovered from COVID-19. A freely available public database, intended as a resource for researchers studying the immune response to SARS-CoV-2, is where the repertoires were released. The samples were drawn from two sources: the first 160 participants of the ongoing ImmuneRACE study, and 1,000 to 1,500 subjects contributed by 6 global collaborators. The prospective study material was composed of cDNA or gDNA derived from T cells, B-cell-depleted T cells, or PBMCs. Broader findings and caveats from the paper: The quantity of clinical and demographic metadata differed by source and by participant and was supplied without curation.

The collaborating institutions used their own protocols to collect whole blood in K2EDTA tubes. Collaborator samples were shipped for TCRbeta analysis as frozen whole blood, isolated PBMCs, or DNA extracted from either sample type. The CDR3 has 17 amino acids, counting the end cysteine and phenylalanine. Only the CDR3 region is kept as DNA, spanning 51 bases read in frame from base 1. CDR1 SGHTA and CDR2 FQGNSA were looked up in the germline V gene. V loses 3 bases at its end and J loses 3 bases; junction bases beyond the gene matches: 8. TCRbeta CDR3 regions were amplified from genomic DNA by means of the immunoSEQ Assay, a bias-controlled multiplex PCR. The authors processed their data as follows. The number of nucleated cells in each sample was estimated by amplification of reference gene primers within the assay. To quantify the absolute abundance of each unique TCRbeta CDR3 rearrangement, sequence reads were collapsed and filtered. For each sample, productive Simpson clonality was calculated by taking the square root of Simpson's diversity index across productive rearrangements. The table comes from immuneACCESS by way of TCRdb, which keeps in-frame sequences with V and J called. Part of the clones is missing from these tables; in studies checked, under half for an unresolved V gene and the rest for unknown reasons. V, J and clone size derive from that table, while D and trimming were established from the DNA sequence. The sample yields some 250,000 clones; roughly 84% were counted once. The top ten constitute 4% to 4.5% of the sample.

For this clone: The specificity of this receptor is unknown. No much larger clonotype is one base removed from it; base qualities were not supplied.

Recombination connected TRBV7-2 to TRBJ2-6, with TRBD1 identical over 7 junction bases. The sample taken for sequencing was peripheral blood. The sequence derives from a man aged 55 to 69 with acute or convalescent COVID-19. The bases are TGTGCCAGCAGCTTCGTCCAGGGGGTAATTGGGGCCAACGTCCTGACTTTC. Translated, it gives CASSFVQGVIGANVLTF.